Many counts were recorded for the clone carrying this T cell receptor (beta chain). TCR beta CDR3 regions were amplified from RNA. When the TCR CDR3 underwent first-round RT-PCR, the HTBI primer set was used. MiXCR was run by TCRdb on the multiplex PCR reads, yielding one entry per CDR3 protein. The sample holds around 540,000 distinct CDR3 sequences, around 16% seen once. This entry comes from a study of T cells in Graves' hyperthyroidism and ophthalmopathy. For the study at large: Any treatment followed the collection of peripheral blood at initial diagnosis.

Trimming removed 4 bases from V and 5 bases from J; junction bases left unmatched: 11. Germline values: CDR1 GTSNPN, CDR2 SVGIG (reference sequence). The CDR3 extends over 15 amino acids. The sequenced sample consisted of blood. This sequence joins TRBV30 and TRBJ2-5; 9 bases map to TRBD2. This receptor was taken from a woman in her thirties with Graves' ophthalmopathy. The chain's CDR3 is CAWTKLAGSWETQYF. CDR3 coding DNA: TGTGCCTGGACAAAGCTAGCGGGGTCCTGGGAGACCCAGTACTTC. Drawing the rest from reference TRBV30 and TRBJ2-5, the complete variable domain is SQTIHQWPATLVQPVGSPLSLECTVEGTSNPNLYWYRQAAGRGLQLLFYSVGIGQISSEVPQNLSASRPQDRQFILSSKKLLLSDSGFYLCAWTKLAGSWETQYFGPGTRLLVL.